A selection of T cell receptor beta chains follows, all from one sample in a study of PD-1 blockade in classical Hodgkin lymphoma. Generated by immunoSEQ multiplex PCR, the TCRdb table keeps only in-frame clones and is missing some. The table has around 58,000 clones, around 90% seen once; the top ten hold 9% to 10%. The input for sequencing was peripheral blood mononuclear cells (PBMCs), taken at baseline. These receptors were collected from a human donor with classical Hodgkin lymphoma. Each CDR3 is given with its conserved first and last residue. Fields, in order: D gene, J gene, V gene, clone size, CDR3 protein, CDR3 DNA. The D gene is left open where the match is weak. Only part of the rows carry a size: once, few, many, or a class if the clone is expanded.

. TRBJ1-5 TRBV4-1 . CASSQDSPLRPQHF TGCGCCAGCAGCCAAGATAGCCCACTAAGGCCCCAGCATTTT
TRBD2 TRBJ2-5 TRBV30 . CAWSLGTSGRGETQYF TGTGCCTGGAGTTTAGGGACTAGCGGGAGGGGAGAGACCCAGTACTTC
. TRBJ2-1 TRBV10-2 once CASSELGYEQFF TGCGCCAGCAGTGAGCTGGGGTATGAGCAGTTCTTC
TRBD2 TRBJ2-3 TRBV27 . CASSLVAGGPPDTQYF TGTGCCAGCAGTTTGGTAGCGGGAGGCCCCCCAGATACGCAGTATTTT
TRBD1 TRBJ1-2 TRBV6-5 . CASSKTGADGYTF TGTGCCAGCAGCAAAACAGGGGCGGATGGCTACACCTTC
. TRBJ1-1 TRBV6-1 once CATTGGTEAFF TGTGCCACCACCGGGGGCACTGAAGCTTTCTTT
TRBD1 TRBJ2-7 TRBV28 few CASRLTGENEQYF TGTGCCAGCAGGCTAACAGGGGAGAACGAGCAGTACTTC
TRBD2 TRBJ2-2 TRBV2 . CASGSLAGASGELFF TGTGCCAGCGGTTCACTAGCGGGGGCGTCCGGGGAGCTGTTTTTT
. TRBJ2-7 TRBV7-2 . CASSYVSWEQYF TGTGCCAGCAGCTACGTTTCGTGGGAGCAGTACTTC
. TRBJ2-3 TRBV11-3 . CASSLDRTGHTQYF TGTGCCAGCAGCTTAGATCGAACGGGGCATACGCAGTATTTT
. TRBJ2-7 TRBV19 . CASSFGYEQYF TGTGCCAGTAGCTTTGGGTACGAGCAGTACTTC
. TRBJ1-1 TRBV27 . CASSRNPNEAFF TGTGCCAGCAGCCGAAACCCCAATGAAGCTTTCTTT
. TRBJ1-4 TRBV28 . CASSPSGGAAKLFF TGTGCCAGCAGTCCCAGCGGGGGGGCGGCAAAACTGTTTTTT
TRBD2 TRBJ2-1 TRBV11-2 . CASRPSGGASYNEQFF TGTGCCAGCAGACCAAGCGGGGGGGCCTCCTACAATGAGCAGTTCTTC
. TRBJ1-2 TRBV9 . CASSVVETGPRSYTF TGTGCCAGCAGCGTAGTGGAGACAGGACCCAGAAGCTACACCTTC
. TRBJ1-2 TRBV5-6 . CASNYRAYYDGYTF TGTGCCAGCAACTACAGGGCCTATTATGATGGCTACACCTTC
TRBD2 TRBJ2-7 TRBV27 . CASSLGGGEQYF TGTGCCAGCAGTTTAGGGGGGGGCGAGCAGTACTTC
TRBD1 TRBJ2-5 TRBV7-6 . CASSFLPDRGRGSPTQETQYF TGTGCCAGCAGTTTTTTACCGGACAGGGGGCGCGGAAGCCCCACACAAGAGACCCAGTACTTC
TRBD2 TRBJ2-2 TRBV19 . CASSTREGGPGELFF TGTGCCAGTAGTACTCGGGAGGGAGGGCCCGGGGAGCTGTTTTTT
. TRBJ1-2 TRBV5-8 . CASSRDGPGYTF TGTGCCAGCAGCCGCGATGGTCCTGGCTACACCTTC
. TRBJ1-2 TRBV4-2 . CASSQSGPVGSYGYTF TGTGCCAGCAGCCAATCGGGACCCGTCGGCAGCTATGGCTACACCTTC
. TRBJ2-3 TRBV5-3 few CPPVTRRPDTQYF TGTCCCCCCGTGACTAGAAGGCCAGATACGCAGTATTTT
. TRBJ1-1 TRBV18 . CASSYATEAFF TGTGCCAGCTCATATGCCACTGAAGCTTTCTTT
. TRBJ1-5 TRBV6-1 . CASMVQGFNQPQHF TGTGCCAGCATGGTTCAGGGCTTCAATCAGCCCCAGCATTTT
. TRBJ2-3 TRBV7-6 . CASSPPFGGNTDTQYF TGTGCCAGCAGCCCCCCCTTCGGGGGCAATACAGATACGCAGTATTTT
. TRBJ2-5 TRBV7-6 . CASSRPVTIQKIQETQYF TGTGCCAGCAGCCGACCAGTTACCATACAGAAAATCCAAGAGACCCAGTACTTC
TRBD2 TRBJ2-3 TRBV5-4 . CASSLELASDTQYF TGTGCCAGCAGCCTCGAACTAGCGTCCGATACGCAGTATTTT
. TRBJ1-3 TRBV18 . CASSPPSLSGNTIYF TGTGCCAGCTCACCACCGTCCCTCTCTGGAAACACCATATATTTT
TRBD1 TRBJ1-6 TRBV5-1 . CASSLAAGGNSPLHF TGCGCCAGCAGCTTGGCAGCAGGGGGTAATTCACCCCTCCACTTT
. TRBJ1-5 TRBV11-2 . CASSDDMNQPQHF TGTGCCAGCAGCGACGACATGAATCAGCCCCAGCATTTT
. TRBJ2-7 TRBV6-5 . CASSYQQYYEQYF TGTGCCAGCAGTTACCAGCAGTATTACGAGCAGTACTTC
TRBD1 TRBJ2-5 TRBV7-7 . CASSFGQGRGETQYF TGTGCTAGCAGCTTTGGACAGGGGAGGGGAGAGACCCAGTACTTC
. TRBJ1-6 TRBV6-4 . CASSVGTDNSPLHF TGTGCCAGCAGTGTCGGGACTGATAATTCACCCCTCCACTTT
. TRBJ1-6 TRBV5-1 . CASSSGESSYNSPLHF TGCGCCAGCAGTTCTGGGGAGAGCTCCTATAATTCACCCCTCCACTTT
TRBD2 TRBJ2-1 TRBV19 . CASLAGGPYNEQFF TGTGCCAGCTTAGCGGGAGGGCCTTACAATGAGCAGTTCTTC
TRBD1 TRBJ1-5 TRBV18 . CASSPPDRANQPQHF TGTGCCAGCTCACCCCCGGACAGGGCAAATCAGCCCCAGCATTTT
TRBD1 TRBJ1-6 TRBV27 . CASQTRQGTSPLHF TGTGCCAGCCAAACTCGACAGGGTACCTCACCCCTCCACTTT
TRBD2 TRBJ2-3 TRBV7-9 . CASSWASGTGDTQYF TGTGCCAGCAGCTGGGCTAGCGGGACGGGGGATACGCAGTATTTT
TRBD1 TRBJ1-1 TRBV28 . CASMARTGGFTEAFF TGTGCCAGCATGGCCCGGACAGGGGGCTTCACTGAAGCTTTCTTT